The next 19 T cell receptor beta chains were all read from a single sample in a study of Ad26.COV2.S vaccination and SARS-CoV-2 variants. Treatment of the sample: around 19 received Ad26.COV2.S at low or high dose, single or two shots; 5 received placebo; per-sample allocation not given. Samples were taken on day 63 after the first vaccine or placebo injection. Clones were read by immunoSEQ multiplex PCR, and TCRdb kept only the in-frame ones, dropping some. This sample yields about 260,000 clones, of which around nine tenths are seen a single time; roughly 3% belongs to the top ten. The sample here was peripheral blood, taken in a trial of Ad26.COV2.S vaccine versus placebo. These receptors were taken from a person between 18 and 59 years old who received the Ad26.COV2.S COVID-19 vaccine or a placebo.

The rearrangement uses TRBV6-5 and TRBJ1-5; a possible D gene is TRBD1 (5 bases). From germline, CDR1 is MNHEY and CDR2 SVGAGI. V lost 8 bases to trimming and J lost 3 bases, with 11 bases between them. The CDR3 runs 13 residues. The CDR3 sequence is CASGTAHNQPQHF. For the CDR3, the DNA is TGTGCCAGCGGGACGGCTCACAATCAGCCCCAGCATTTT.

The CDR3: CASSYSPDSGNTIYF. DNA for the CDR3: TGTGCCAGCAGTTACTCGCCGGACTCTGGAAACACCATATATTTT. This chain uses TRBV6-5 with TRBJ1-3; the D is unclear. The V and J ends lost 0 bases and 0 bases respectively, with 6 bases between them. CDR3 length: 15 residues. Looked up from germline, CDR1 is MNHEY and CDR2 is SVGAGI.

The chain joins TRBV9 to TRBJ2-3; TRBD2 matches at 10 bases. This CDR3 spans 15 amino acids. Germline values: CDR1 SGDLS, CDR2 YYNGEE. V was pared by 3 bases and J by 4 bases, with 5 bases of the junction left unmatched. The CDR3 DNA is TGTGCCAGCAGCGAGCGGGAGGGCCCCGCAGATACGCAGTATTTT. Its protein product is CASSEREGPADTQYF.

The chain uses TRBV4-2 and TRBJ2-7; 10 positions match TRBD1. There are 16 residues in the CDR3. V was pared by 4 bases and J by 6 bases, with 12 bases of the junction left unmatched. Germline CDR1 is LGHNA and CDR2 is YNFKEQ. CDR3 in DNA: TGTGCCAGCAGCCTAGGTGAGGGGACAGGGGAGTCCGAGCAGTACTTC. Translating gives CASSLGEGTGESEQYF.

The chain recombines TRBV7-2 with TRBJ1-1; 10 bases are shared with TRBD1. The CDR3 sequence is 18 residues long. Germline CDR1 and CDR2: SGHTA and FQGNSA. The junction had 8 bases not matched to a gene; V was cut back by 0 bases and J by 1 base. The CDR3 region is CASSLARQGAYPNTEAFF. CDR3 nucleotides: TGTGCCAGCAGCTTAGCAAGACAGGGGGCTTATCCGAACACTGAAGCTTTCTTT.

The V gene is TRBV12-3 or TRBV12-4, the J gene TRBJ1-5; no definite D call. Trimming removed 2 bases at V and 9 bases at J, with 11 bases between. This CDR3 comprises 13 residues. The CDR3 region is CASSLRERGPQHF. DNA for the CDR3: TGTGCCAGCAGTTTAAGGGAGCGAGGGCCCCAGCATTTT.

The chain recombines TRBV7-9 with TRBJ1-2; 7 nucleotides align to TRBD1. CDR1 is SEHNR and CDR2 is FQNEAQ in the germline V gene (reference sequence). There are 15 residues in the CDR3. V shed 5 bases, J shed 8 bases, and the junction held 14 bases outside the gene matches. CDR3 amino acids: CASSTLEGAGGGYTF. The CDR3 nucleotides read TGTGCCAGCAGCACCCTCGAGGGGGCAGGTGGGGGCTACACCTTC.

This clone was picked up many times. This sequence joins TRBV7-2 and TRBJ2-1, with 12 bases aligning to TRBD2. V was pared by 5 bases and J by 5 bases, with 7 bases of the junction left unmatched. The CDR3 has 16 residues. Per the germline V gene, CDR1 is SGHTA and CDR2 is FQGNSA. CDR3 protein: CASSDRTSGVHNEQFF. For the CDR3, the DNA is TGTGCCAGCAGCGATCGGACTAGCGGGGTACACAATGAGCAGTTCTTC.

The V and J genes are TRBV15 and TRBJ2-1, with 8 bases fitting TRBD2. The CDR3 spans 16 residues. Looked up from germline, CDR1 is LNHNV and CDR2 is YYDKDF (reference sequence). V gave up 1 base and J gave up 6 bases; unmatched junction bases: 8. CDR3 DNA sequence: TGTGCCACCAGCAGAGCCAGCGGGAGTGGGATCAATGAGCAGTTCTTC. Its translation: CATSRASGSGINEQFF.

CDR3 in amino acids: CASKRTGLSPLHF. Written as DNA, the CDR3 is TGTGCCAGCAAAAGGACAGGGCTTTCACCCCTCCACTTT. This chain joins TRBV2 and TRBJ1-6; 8 positions match TRBD1. After removal of 7 bases from V and 9 bases from J, the junction contained 5 bases not matched to a gene. The CDR3 sequence is 13 residues long. CDR1 is SNHLY, CDR2 FYNNEI, per germline.

This clone occurred once. The rearrangement links TRBV5-6 to TRBJ2-6; D gene ambiguous. V was clipped by 2 bases and J by 4 bases, with 10 bases between them. In germline, CDR1 is SGHDT, CDR2 YYEEEE. This CDR3 spans 15 amino acids. In DNA, the CDR3 is TGTGCCAGCAGCTTAACTGGTTCCGGGGCCAACGTCCTGACTTTC. It codes for CASSLTGSGANVLTF. Variable domain in full (rest from reference TRBV5-6 and TRBJ2-6): DAGVTQSPTHLIKTRGQQVTLRCSPKSGHDTVSWYQQALGQGPQFIFQYYEEEERQRGNFPDRFSGHQFPNYSSELNVNALLLGDSALYLCASSLTGSGANVLTFGAGSRLTVL.

V gene TRBV7-2 combines with J gene TRBJ1-1, with 7 bases identical to TRBD1. V was pared by 0 bases and J by 9 bases, with 7 bases of the junction left unmatched. In germline, CDR1 is SGHTA, CDR2 FQGNSA. This CDR3 comprises 14 residues. CDR3 residues: CASSLAWDSSKAFF. The DNA for the CDR3 is TGTGCCAGCAGCTTAGCGTGGGACAGCAGTAAAGCTTTCTTT.

The chain combines TRBV6-5 with TRBJ1-2; 9 positions match TRBD1. This CDR3 comprises 14 residues. V gave up 7 bases and J gave up 4 bases; unmatched junction bases: 7. CDR1 MNHEY and CDR2 SVGAGI come from the germline V gene. CDR3: CASTWTGEVYGYTF. The CDR3 nucleotides are TGTGCCAGCACCTGGACAGGGGAAGTCTATGGCTACACCTTC.

A single count supports this clone. J is TRBJ2-2 and V is TRBV4-3; 12 bases agree with TRBD1. Germline V gene data show CDR1 as LGHNA and CDR2 as YSLEER. The ends lost 0 bases at V and 7 bases at J; junction bases unmatched: 6. The CDR3 is 17 amino acids. DNA of the CDR3: TGCGCCAGCAGCCAAGATTTGGGACAGGGGGCTTTCGGGGAGCTGTTTTTT. This codes for CASSQDLGQGAFGELFF.

This clone occurred once. The rearrangement joins TRBV3-1 (or the pseudogene TRBV3-2) to TRBJ2-2, with D unresolved. Germline loops: CDR1 LGHDT, CDR2 YNNKEL (reference sequence). The CDR3 covers 15 residues. V gave up 1 base and J gave up 5 bases, with 11 bases separating them. The CDR3 bases are TGTGCCAGCAGCCAAGGGTCTAGGTTTACCGGGGAGCTGTTTTTT. This translates into CASSQGSRFTGELFF.

The chain has TRBV7-2 and TRBJ1-3; D gene unclear. CDR3 size: 13 residues. Per the germline V gene, CDR1 is SGHTA and CDR2 is FQGNSA. Trimming pared 3 bases from V and 8 bases from J, leaving 11 bases between. The CDR3 here is CASSFGQRDTIYF. CDR3 bases: TGTGCCAGCAGCTTCGGCCAGAGAGACACCATATATTTT. Variable domain in full (rest from reference TRBV7-2 and TRBJ1-3): GAGVSQSPSNKVTEKGKDVELRCDPISGHTALYWYRQSLGQGLEFLIYFQGNSAPDKSGLPSDRFSAERTGGSVSTLTIQRTQQEDSAVYLCASSFGQRDTIYFGEGSWLTVV.

The chain links TRBV2 to TRBJ1-2; D is perhaps TRBD1 (6 bases). Germline lookup yields CDR1 SNHLY and CDR2 FYNNEI. The CDR3 sequence is 13 residues long. Trimming removed 8 bases from V and 4 bases from J, with 14 bases in between. The CDR3 region is CASASTGVYGYTF. The DNA of the CDR3 is TGTGCCAGCGCGTCGACAGGAGTCTATGGCTACACCTTC.

The chain combines TRBV5-5 with TRBJ2-5, with 11 bases fitting TRBD2. The length of the CDR3 is 17 residues. V shed 4 bases and J 5 bases; nucleotides not matched to a gene: 13. The germline CDR1 and CDR2 sequences are SGHKS and YYEKEE (reference sequence). The chain's CDR3 is CASSPLAGGRSRETQYF. The CDR3, as DNA: TGTGCCAGCAGCCCTTTAGCGGGGGGGCGTAGTAGGGAGACCCAGTACTTC.

The rearrangement joins TRBV9 to TRBJ1-6, with a weak D call TRBD1 (5 bases). The germline CDR1 and CDR2 sequences are SGDLS and YYNGEE. V was shortened by 2 bases and J by 2 bases, with 8 bases between the two germline ends. The CDR3 is made up of 15 amino acids. CDR3 amino acids: CASSVETAYNSPLHF. CDR3 DNA: TGTGCCAGCAGCGTCGAGACAGCCTATAATTCACCCCTCCACTTT.